Each of the 28 T cell receptor beta chains below was sequenced from the same sample in a study of T cell responses to AZD1222 COVID-19 vaccine. Some clones are missing from TCRdb's copy, which holds only in-frame ones; the method was immunoSEQ multiplex PCR. The data hold about 120,000 clones, with around 89% observed a single time. The input for sequencing was peripheral blood, taken 28 days after the second AZD1222 dose. These receptors originate from an adult who received the AZD1222 COVID-19 vaccine.

The chain employs TRBV7-6 and TRBJ2-7; D is perhaps TRBD1 or TRBD2 (5 bases each). The CDR3 contains 14 residues. Germline CDR1 and CDR2: SGHVS and FNYEAQ. The V and J ends lost 5 bases and 6 bases respectively, with 17 bases between them. The CDR3 region is CASSPSGGRGEQYF. Written as DNA, the CDR3 is TGTGCCAGCAGCCCGTCTGGGGGACGGGGCGAGCAGTACTTC.

The chain is built from TRBV29-1 and TRBJ1-2; possibly TRBD1 for D (6 bases). The CDR3 loop spans 12 amino acids. Germline lookup yields CDR1 SQVTM and CDR2 ANQGSEA. Deletions cut 6 bases from V and 3 bases from J, with 11 bases between. In DNA form, the CDR3 reads TGCAGCGTCGCGTCAGGGGACTATGGCTACACCTTC. Translation gives CSVASGDYGYTF.

CDR3 loop: CSATRGTFGTEAFF. The CDR3 DNA follows: TGCAGCGCAACCAGGGGGACCTTCGGCACTGAAGCTTTCTTT. The chain links TRBV29-1 to TRBJ1-1; TRBD1 aligns across 7 bases. V shed 7 bases and J 4 bases; nucleotides not matched to a gene: 12. The CDR3 loop spans 14 amino acids. Germline CDR1 and CDR2: SQVTM and ANQGSEA. The whole variable domain, filled in from reference TRBV29-1 and TRBJ1-1, reads SAVISQKPSRDICQRGTSLTIQCQVDSQVTMMFWYRQQPGQSLTLIATANQGSEATYESGFVIDKFPISRPNLTFSTLTVSNMSPEDSSIYLCSATRGTFGTEAFFGQGTRLTVV.

This rearrangement joins TRBV6-1 to TRBJ1-6; D not resolved. Trimming cost V 2 bases and J 10 bases, with 6 bases left between them. The CDR3 is made up of 12 amino acids. CDR1 and CDR2 from the germline V gene are MNHNS and SASEGT. DNA of the CDR3: TGTGCCAGCAGTGAACGGAACTCACCCCTCCACTTT. Amino acids: CASSERNSPLHF.

The V gene is TRBV7-9, the J gene TRBJ1-5; the match to TRBD1 covers 7 bases. Per the germline V gene, CDR1 is SEHNR and CDR2 is FQNEAQ (reference sequence). V shed 3 bases, J shed 4 bases, and the junction held 9 bases outside the gene matches. The CDR3 is made up of 16 amino acids. The CDR3 here is CASSFFPGTDNQPQHF. The CDR3 nucleotides are TGTGCCAGCAGCTTTTTCCCAGGGACAGATAATCAGCCCCAGCATTTT.

The rearrangement uses TRBV6-2 or TRBV6-3 and TRBJ2-3; D is uncertain. The ends were cut back, 6 bases at V and 7 bases at J, with 11 bases in the middle. This CDR3 spans 12 amino acids. CDR1 and CDR2 from the germline V gene are MNHEY and SVGEGT. CDR3 nucleotides: TGTGCCAGCAGCCAGGACCTAAATACGCAGTATTTT. It codes for CASSQDLNTQYF.

This chain joins TRBV24-1 and TRBJ1-2, with 9 bases aligning to TRBD1. V shed 3 bases and J 3 bases; nucleotides not matched to a gene: 4. Germline CDR1 is KGHDR and CDR2 is SFDVKD. The CDR3 runs to 15 residues. The CDR3 coding sequence is TGTGCCACCAGTGATCCCAGGACAGGGGACTATGGCTACACCTTC. Its translation is CATSDPRTGDYGYTF.

The chain combines TRBV10-3 with TRBJ1-1; D perhaps matches TRBD1 (5 bases). The CDR3 length is 15 residues. The germline gives CDR1 ENHRY, CDR2 SYGVKD. Trimming stripped 5 bases from V and 1 base from J, with 14 bases between. This chain's CDR3 is CAISYLRTQNTEAFF. CDR3 nucleotides: TGTGCCATCAGTTACCTAAGGACACAGAACACTGAAGCTTTCTTT.

The J gene is TRBJ1-2, the V gene TRBV6-5; a possible D gene is TRBD1 (6 bases). This CDR3 is built from 13 residues. Trimming shortened V by 2 bases and J by 8 bases, and 12 bases separated the two germline ends. Germline CDR1 MNHEY, CDR2 SVGAGI. The CDR3 region has the DNA TGTGCCAGCAGTTACACAGGGCCAAAGGGCTACACCTTC. Translating gives CASSYTGPKGYTF.

The chain joins TRBV3-1 (or the pseudogene TRBV3-2) to TRBJ2-5; D could derive from TRBD1 or TRBD2 (5 bases each). The CDR3 consists of 17 residues. V lost 0 bases and J 0 bases, leaving 14 bases between the germline ends. Germline V gene sequence: CDR1 LGHDT, CDR2 YNNKEL (reference sequence). DNA for the CDR3: TGTGCCAGCAGCCAAGATATGGGGGACCAGTACCAAGAGACCCAGTACTTC. This codes for CASSQDMGDQYQETQYF.

The rearrangement links TRBV2 to TRBJ1-2; TRBD1 is a possible D gene (6 bases). The CDR3 totals 14 residues. Germline lookup yields CDR1 SNHLY and CDR2 FYNNEI. Between the trimmed V and J ends, which lost 5 bases and 3 bases, there was a span of 13 bases. The CDR3 loop reads CASSSQGNDYGYTF. The CDR3 DNA reads TGTGCCAGCAGTTCTCAGGGGAACGACTATGGCTACACCTTC.

DNA for the CDR3: TGTGCCAGCAGCTTTAGGGCCTTGGGAGGTTCACCCCTCCACTTT. This translates into CASSFRALGGSPLHF. This sequence joins TRBV7-8 and TRBJ1-6, with unresolved D. The V end was cut by 3 bases, the J end by 9 bases, with 15 bases between. Germline assignment: CDR1 SGHVS and CDR2 FQNEAQ. The CDR3 has 15 residues.

The rearrangement links TRBV27 to TRBJ2-3; no firm D call. CDR1 MNHEY and CDR2 SMNVEV come from the germline V gene (reference sequence). Trimming took 2 bases from V and 2 from J, leaving 14 bases between them. This CDR3 is built from 16 residues. For the CDR3, the DNA is TGTGCCAGCAGTTTACGAGGCGGAGCCTTCACAGATACGCAGTATTTT. Translating it yields CASSLRGGAFTDTQYF.

The J gene is TRBJ1-2, the V gene TRBV3-1 (or the pseudogene TRBV3-2), with 9 bases identical to TRBD1. The CDR3 has 17 amino acids. In germline, CDR1 is LGHDT, CDR2 YNNKEL (reference sequence). V shed 0 bases, J shed 11 bases, and the junction held 16 bases outside the gene matches. This CDR3 is CASSQDSNPRGQGRYTF. As DNA, the CDR3 is TGTGCCAGCAGCCAAGATTCCAATCCGCGGGGACAGGGCCGGTACACCTTC.

In DNA form, the CDR3 reads TGTGCCAGCAGCCAAGTTCAGGCGTCGGATGAGCAGTTCTTC. Its protein is CASSQVQASDEQFF. The chain employs TRBV3-1 (or the pseudogene TRBV3-2) and TRBJ2-1; no clear D. The CDR3 is made up of 14 amino acids. Germline lookup yields CDR1 LGHDT and CDR2 YNNKEL (reference sequence). Trimming removed 1 base from V and 8 bases from J, with 12 bases in between.

The gene calls are TRBV19 and TRBJ1-6; D is ambiguous. This CDR3 region has 14 residues. The germline CDR1 and CDR2 sequences are LNHDA and SQIVND (reference sequence). The V end was cut by 3 bases, the J end by 3 bases, with 6 bases between. CDR3 DNA sequence: TGTGCCAGTAGTATTCAGAGCTATAATTCACCCCTCCACTTT. It is translated as CASSIQSYNSPLHF.

This chain links TRBV28 with TRBJ2-5, with 9 nucleotides matching TRBD1. The CDR3 extends over 15 amino acids. V gave up 2 bases and J gave up 5 bases; unmatched junction bases: 6. Germline loops: CDR1 MDHEN, CDR2 SYDVKM. The CDR3 reads CASSLTGTGYETQYF. The CDR3 nucleotides read TGTGCCAGCAGTTTAACCGGGACAGGGTACGAGACCCAGTACTTC.

The V call is TRBV5-8, the J call TRBJ1-5; the D is unclear. Germline CDR1 reads SGHTS; CDR2 reads YDEGEE. V lost 7 bases and J lost 2, with 13 bases in between. The CDR3 contains 14 residues. This CDR3 is CASGLGIGNQPQHF. CDR3 nucleotides: TGTGCCAGCGGGTTGGGGATTGGCAATCAGCCCCAGCATTTT.

The chain combines TRBV27 with TRBJ2-2, with D unclear. The CDR3 consists of 15 residues. V was clipped by 7 bases and J by 5 bases, with 17 bases between them. Germline CDR1 and CDR2: MNHEY and SMNVEV (reference sequence). The CDR3 spells CASKNNGAITGELFF. The CDR3 coding sequence is TGTGCCAGCAAGAATAACGGAGCTATAACCGGGGAGCTGTTTTTT.

The rearrangement uses TRBV3-1 (or the pseudogene TRBV3-2) and TRBJ2-5, with TRBD2 matching over 10 bases. The J segment lost 6 bases and the V segment lost 0 bases, leaving 13 bases of the junction unmatched. The CDR3 runs 18 residues. Germline assignment: CDR1 LGHDT and CDR2 YNNKEL (reference sequence). CDR3 in DNA: TGTGCCAGCAGCCAAGATACGTTCGTCCCTAGCGGGAGCAAGACCCAGTACTTC. This sequence encodes CASSQDTFVPSGSKTQYF.

V usage is TRBV7-6 and J usage is TRBJ1-1, with D perhaps TRBD1 (6 bases). The germline V and J ends were trimmed by 2 bases and 6 bases, with 22 bases remaining between them. Germline V gene lookup returns CDR1 SGHVS and CDR2 FNYEAQ. The CDR3 is 17 amino acids. CDR3 nucleotides: TGTGCCAGCAGCTTACTCAGGACAGATTCTCTATTATCTGAAGCTTTCTTT. Protein product: CASSLLRTDSLLSEAFF. Full variable domain (remainder filled in from reference TRBV7-6 and TRBJ1-1): GAGVSQSPRYKVTKRGQDVALRCDPISGHVSLYWYRQALGQGPEFLTYFNYEAQQDKSGLPNDRFSAERPEGSISTLTIQRTEQRDSAMYRCASSLLRTDSLLSEAFFGQGTRLTVV.

J is TRBJ2-7 and V is TRBV4-2; D not resolved. Trimming pared 0 bases from V and 3 bases from J, leaving 9 bases between. Germline CDR1 is LGHNA and CDR2 is YNFKEQ. The CDR3 is 14 amino acids. The CDR3 bases are TGTGCCAGCAGCCAAGATCTCGCGAGCTACGAGCAGTACTTC. Residues: CASSQDLASYEQYF.

This clone appeared once. The CDR3: CASSVARAGGTDTQYF. The DNA of the CDR3 is TGTGCCAGCAGCGTAGCCCGGGCAGGGGGCACAGATACGCAGTATTTT. The chain recombines TRBV9 with TRBJ2-3; maybe TRBD1 (6 bases). The CDR3 covers 16 residues. CDR1 is SGDLS, CDR2 YYNGEE, per germline. Trimming pared 0 bases from V and 1 base from J, leaving 12 bases between.

The chain combines TRBV28 with TRBJ1-2, with D maybe TRBD1 (5 bases). The germline CDR1 and CDR2 sequences are MDHEN and SYDVKM. V was shortened by 2 bases and J by 8 bases, with 15 bases between the two germline ends. The CDR3 sequence is 14 residues long. The CDR3 here is CASSLGLSWGGYTF. In DNA form, the CDR3 reads TGTGCCAGCAGTTTAGGGCTCTCCTGGGGGGGCTACACCTTC.

V and J are TRBV2 and TRBJ1-6, with D possibly TRBD1 on 6 matching bases. This CDR3 has 14 residues. V was shortened by 5 bases and J by 6 bases, with 11 bases between the two germline ends. The germline CDR1 and CDR2 sequences are SNHLY and FYNNEI. CDR3: CASSRTGSNSPLHF. CDR3 nucleotide sequence: TGTGCCAGCAGTCGAACAGGGTCTAATTCACCCCTCCACTTT.

This chain connects TRBV28 to TRBJ2-3, with D possibly being TRBD2 (5 bases). The CDR3 spans 14 residues. Germline V gives CDR1 MDHEN, CDR2 SYDVKM. Trimming pared 6 bases from V and 4 bases from J, leaving 14 bases between. The CDR3 here is CASSSTGVSDTQYF. The CDR3 region has the DNA TGTGCCAGCAGCTCGACCGGGGTCTCAGATACGCAGTATTTT. Supplemented by reference TRBV28 and TRBJ2-3, the full variable domain reads DVKVTQSSRYLVKRTGEKVFLECVQDMDHENMFWYRQDPGLGLRLIYFSYDVKMKEKGDIPEGYSVSREKKERFSLILESASTNQTSMYLCASSSTGVSDTQYFGPGTRLTVL.

This clone was counted ten times or more. The V and J genes are TRBV7-2 and TRBJ2-2, with a tentative D call TRBD2 (5 bases). V lost 6 bases, J lost 2 bases, and 16 bases lay in between. The CDR3 is made up of 16 amino acids. CDR1 is SGHTA and CDR2 is FQGNSA in the germline V gene. CDR3 bases: TGTGCCAGCAGACTTTCGATCAGCGGAAACACCGGGGAGCTGTTTTTT. As protein: CASRLSISGNTGELFF.

The V gene is TRBV27, the J gene TRBJ2-7; D is uncertain. V dropped 2 bases and J dropped 5 bases, with 22 bases sitting between them. The CDR3 is 17 residues long. The germline gives CDR1 MNHEY, CDR2 SMNVEV (reference sequence). The CDR3 region has the DNA TGTGCCAGCAGTTTAGCTCCCCTATCCCAACCTAGGGACGAGCAGTACTTC. It codes for CASSLAPLSQPRDEQYF.